These 31 T cell receptor beta chains were sequenced from one sample in a study of vaccination effects on CD4 cells after COVID-19. Between days 9 and 11 of culture, CD4+ T cells were separated out. The table came from immunoSEQ multiplex PCR; TCRdb's copy has only in-frame clones and leaves some out. The sample has 45,000 to 60,000 clones, 70% to 80% seen once. The antigens of these receptors remain unknown. The sequenced sample was CD4+ T cells from PBMCs cultured without peptide, obtained before COVID-19 vaccination. The source of these receptors is a human donor who received a COVID-19 vaccine.

This chain links TRBV18 with TRBJ2-7, with 9 bases fitting TRBD1. J was trimmed by 1 base and V by 3 bases; bases with no gene match: 4. CDR1 is KGHSH, CDR2 LQKENI, per germline. The CDR3 is made up of 15 amino acids. For the CDR3, the DNA is TGTGCCAGCTCACCGGGACAGGGAATTTCCTACGAGCAGTACGTC. Protein: CASSPGQGISYEQYV.

J is TRBJ1-2 and V is TRBV2, with D unresolved. Germline V gene data show CDR1 as SNHLY and CDR2 as FYNNEI. The CDR3 covers 14 residues. V shed 3 bases and J shed 7 bases, with 15 bases lying between them. Written as DNA, the CDR3 is TGTGCCAGCAGTGATATCAGACAAGTCGGTGGCTACACCTTC. Encoded protein: CASSDIRQVGGYTF.

This clone was counted only a few times. The chain joins TRBV5-8 to TRBJ1-2; 7 positions match TRBD1. The CDR3 is 16 residues long. Germline lookup yields CDR1 SGHTS and CDR2 YDEGEE. J was trimmed by 7 bases and V by 1 base; bases with no gene match: 13. Here the CDR3 DNA reads TGTGCCAGCAGCTTGTGGGGGACAGCTCAAACTGGTGGCTACACCTTC. Translating it yields CASSLWGTAQTGGYTF.

In its sample, this clone was seen once. The gene calls are TRBV19 and TRBJ2-5, with unresolved D. Per the germline V gene, CDR1 is LNHDA and CDR2 is SQIVND (reference sequence). This CDR3 contains 11 residues. The V end lost 0 bases, the J end lost 4 bases, and 0 bases lay between the germline ends. The CDR3: CASSIEETQYF. CDR3 coding DNA: TGTGCCAGTAGTATAGAAGAGACCCAGTACTTC.

The gene calls are TRBV7-3 and TRBJ2-3, with 8 bases aligning to TRBD2. J was trimmed by 4 bases and V by 4 bases; bases with no gene match: 4. The CDR3 contains 14 residues. Germline V CDR1 and CDR2: SGHTA, FQGTGA. As DNA, the CDR3 is TGTGCCAGCAGCTCGGGGGGGAGGGCAGATACGCAGTATTTT. It translates to CASSSGGRADTQYF.

V gene TRBV28 combines with J gene TRBJ2-3; D might be TRBD2 (7 bases). V lost 8 bases, J lost 4 bases, and 10 bases lay in between. This CDR3 contains 12 residues. The germline V gene encodes CDR1 MDHEN and CDR2 SYDVKM. The CDR3 DNA reads TGTGCCAGCGGGGGGGCCCCAGATACGCAGTATTTT. This gives the protein CASGGAPDTQYF.

The chain joins TRBV11-3 to TRBJ2-5, with D possibly matching TRBD2 (5 bases). Germline CDR1 and CDR2: SGHNT and YENEEA. The germline V and J ends were trimmed by 1 base and 5 bases, with 8 bases remaining between them. The CDR3 extends over 13 amino acids. CDR3 amino acids: CASSLGEMETQYF. CDR3 sequence (DNA): TGTGCCAGCAGCTTAGGGGAGATGGAGACCCAGTACTTC.

This chain uses TRBV9 with TRBJ1-6, with a tentative D call TRBD1 (5 bases). This CDR3 has 15 residues. Germline V gene data show CDR1 as SGDLS and CDR2 as YYNGEE. The V end lost 0 bases, the J end lost 10 bases, and 14 bases lay between the germline ends. In nucleotides, the CDR3 is TGTGCCAGCAGCGTAGGGTCAGGGTTTTCGTCACCCCTCCACTTT. Translated, it gives CASSVGSGFSSPLHF. The whole variable domain, remainder taken from reference TRBV9 and TRBJ1-6, is DSGVTQTPKHLITATGQRVTLRCSPRSGDLSVYWYQQSLDQGLQFLIQYYNGEERAKGNILERFSAQQFPDLHSELNLSSLELGDSALYFCASSVGSGFSSPLHFGNGTRLTVT.

A few counts support this clone. CDR3 loop: CASSHIRQGVGELFF. CDR3 sequence (DNA): TGCGCCAGCAGCCATATACGACAGGGGGTGGGGGAGCTGTTTTTT. The rearrangement links TRBV4-1 to TRBJ2-2; 9 bases fit TRBD1. Germline CDR1 reads MGHRA; CDR2 reads YSYEKL. This CDR3 has 15 amino acids. Trimming cost V 3 bases and J 8 bases; bases outside gene matches: 7.

In its sample, this clone was seen once. The chain is built from TRBV7-2 and TRBJ1-6; the match to TRBD1 covers 10 bases. The V segment lost 5 bases and the J segment 9 bases; nucleotides outside the gene matches: 7. This CDR3 is 15 amino acids long. Germline lookup yields CDR1 SGHTA and CDR2 FQGNSA. CDR3 coding DNA: TGTGCCAGCAGCATACGAGGGACAGGGGTTTCACCCCTCCACTTT. Encoded protein: CASSIRGTGVSPLHF. Full variable domain (remainder filled in from reference TRBV7-2 and TRBJ1-6): GAGVSQSPSNKVTEKGKDVELRCDPISGHTALYWYRQSLGQGLEFLIYFQGNSAPDKSGLPSDRFSAERTGGSVSTLTIQRTQQEDSAVYLCASSIRGTGVSPLHFGNGTRLTVT.

The chain recombines TRBV6-4 with TRBJ2-7; D not resolved. The CDR3 extends over 13 amino acids. V gave up 3 bases and J gave up 1 base, with 7 bases separating them. CDR1 is MRHNA and CDR2 is SNTAGT in the germline V gene. The CDR3 region has the DNA TGTGCCAGCAGTGATTGGCAGTCCTACGAGCAGTACGTC. This codes for CASSDWQSYEQYV.

The genes are TRBV4-1 and TRBJ1-1; D not certain. The V end was cut by 1 base, the J end by 11 bases, with 14 bases between. The CDR3 loop spans 13 amino acids. From germline, CDR1 is MGHRA and CDR2 YSYEKL. The CDR3 here is CASSQGDVRLAFF. DNA for the CDR3: TGCGCCAGCAGCCAAGGAGACGTAAGATTGGCTTTCTTT.

J is TRBJ2-5 and V is TRBV5-4; TRBD2 aligns across 12 bases. Germline V gene sequence: CDR1 SGHNT, CDR2 YYREEE (reference sequence). The CDR3 runs to 16 residues. The ends lost 4 bases at V and 4 bases at J; junction bases unmatched: 8. CDR3 DNA: TGTGCCAGCAGCATAAGACTAGCGGGGGAAGGAGAGACCCAGTACTTC. This translates into CASSIRLAGEGETQYF.

The chain couples TRBV10-3 to TRBJ2-3; no clear D gene. CDR1 ENHRY and CDR2 SYGVKD come from the germline V gene. Between the trimmed V and J ends, which lost 8 bases and 3 bases, there was a span of 12 bases. The CDR3 totals 13 residues. The CDR3 protein is CAISRTVTDTQYF. The DNA of the CDR3 is TGTGCCATCTCCAGGACGGTAACAGATACGCAGTATTTT.

This sequence joins TRBV27 and TRBJ1-2; 7 positions agree with TRBD1. The J segment lost 5 bases and the V segment lost 4 bases, leaving 16 bases of the junction unmatched. The CDR3 runs 17 residues. Germline CDR1 reads MNHEY; CDR2 reads SMNVEV (reference sequence). CDR3 residues: CASSSNRGRGTWYGYTF. The CDR3 nucleotides read TGTGCCAGCAGTTCCAACAGGGGCCGGGGAACTTGGTATGGCTACACCTTC.

The chain has TRBV7-2 and TRBJ1-2, with 7 bases identical to TRBD1. CDR3 length equals 18 residues. Germline assignment: CDR1 SGHTA and CDR2 FQGNSA. Trimming cost V 0 bases and J 7 bases; bases outside gene matches: 17. The CDR3 spells CASSLATGATESVRGYTF. CDR3 nucleotides: TGTGCCAGCAGCTTAGCTACAGGGGCGACTGAATCGGTGCGTGGCTACACCTTC.

The genes are TRBV18 and TRBJ2-7, with D maybe TRBD1 (7 bases). Trimming pared 3 bases from V and 6 bases from J, leaving 12 bases between. The CDR3 is 13 residues long. The germline CDR1 and CDR2 sequences are KGHSH and LQKENI. The CDR3 DNA is TGTGCCAGCTCACCTAGCGGACAGGCCGAGCAGTACGTC. It encodes CASSPSGQAEQYV.

The chain has TRBV9 and TRBJ2-5, with 8 bases fitting TRBD1. J lost 5 bases, V lost 6 bases, and 12 bases had no gene match. The CDR3 sequence is 15 residues long. Germline V gene data show CDR1 as SGDLS and CDR2 as YYNGEE. CDR3 coding DNA: TGTGCCAGCAACGCCGGGACAGGCCCTGTGGAGACCCAGTACTTC. The encoded protein is CASNAGTGPVETQYF.

V usage is TRBV6-5 and J usage is TRBJ2-2, with D possibly being TRBD2 (6 bases). The CDR3 is made up of 13 amino acids. The ends were cut back, 2 bases at V and 7 bases at J, with 8 bases in the middle. CDR1 and CDR2 (germline): MNHEY, SVGAGI. CDR3 amino acids: CASSYVRGGELFF. The CDR3 nucleotides are TGTGCCAGCAGTTACGTGCGGGGCGGGGAGCTGTTTTTT.

V gene TRBV6-6 combines with J gene TRBJ2-7; D unclear. This CDR3 comprises 14 residues. The germline V gene encodes CDR1 MNHNY and CDR2 SVGAGI (reference sequence). V lost 0 bases and J 2 bases, leaving 8 bases between the germline ends. CDR3 nucleotide sequence: TGTGCCAGCAGTTACTCCGAGTCCGCCTACGAGCAGTACGTC. It specifies CASSYSESAYEQYV.

This clone has more than one count but fewer than ten. The chain recombines TRBV5-1 with TRBJ1-2; D not certain. This CDR3 comprises 14 residues. The germline V gene has CDR1 SGHRS and CDR2 YFSETQ. The V gene lost 7 bases and the J gene lost 2 bases, with 15 bases spanning the gap. CDR3 amino acids: CASSSGGFNYGYTF. The CDR3 coding sequence is TGCGCCAGCTCTTCAGGAGGATTCAACTATGGCTACACCTTC.

There are many counts of this clone. The genes are TRBV28 and TRBJ1-2; 12 bases are a match to TRBD1. From germline, CDR1 is MDHEN and CDR2 SYDVKM. Losses at the gene ends were 6 bases for V and 5 bases for J; bases not matched to a gene: 13. This CDR3 has 17 amino acids. The CDR3 nucleotides read TGTGCCAGCAGCCCACCGGGACAGGGGGCGAAAGGTTATGGCTACACCTTC. Encoded protein: CASSPPGQGAKGYGYTF.

The chain is built from TRBV6-5 and TRBJ1-5; the D is unclear. The germline V gene has CDR1 MNHEY and CDR2 SVGAGI. Trimming removed 5 bases at V and 5 bases at J, with 10 bases between. The CDR3 extends over 13 amino acids. The CDR3 spells CASSRGVDQPQHF. The CDR3 bases are TGTGCCAGCAGTCGCGGGGTTGATCAGCCCCAGCATTTT.

This chain joins TRBV6-5 and TRBJ1-2, with D hard to call. The CDR3 is 13 amino acids. Germline lookup yields CDR1 MNHEY and CDR2 SVGAGI. Deletions cut 5 bases from V and 4 bases from J, with 11 bases between. The CDR3 region is CASSRRIFYGYTF. DNA of the CDR3: TGTGCCAGCAGTCGACGGATTTTCTATGGCTACACCTTC.

The rearrangement uses TRBV5-1 and TRBJ2-1; 7 nucleotides agree with TRBD1. Unmatched junction bases numbered 6, after V lost 4 bases and J lost 5 bases. The CDR3 consists of 14 residues. Germline CDR1 and CDR2: SGHRS and YFSETQ. CDR3 protein: CASSLGTVDNEQFF. DNA for the CDR3: TGCGCCAGCAGCCTCGGGACAGTTGACAATGAGCAGTTCTTC.

The rearrangement joins TRBV1 to TRBJ2-3; the tabulated D call, TRBD1, remains unverified against the DNA. TRBV1 corresponds to a pseudogene. The CDR3 contains 17 residues. The CDR3 sequence: CTSSQAHSGFCTDTQYF. The CDR3 region has the DNA TGCACCAGCAGCCAAGCACATTCAGGGTTTTGCACAGATACGCAGTATTTT.

The chain has TRBV7-2 and TRBJ1-5, with D perhaps matching TRBD1 (5 bases). From germline, CDR1 is SGHTA and CDR2 FQGNSA. V was pared by 5 bases and J by 5 bases, with 16 bases between. The CDR3 is 15 residues long. CDR3 loop: CASSPGTNLDQPQHF. The CDR3 DNA reads TGTGCCAGCAGCCCTGGGACCAATCTAGATCAGCCCCAGCATTTT.

This clone was observed a few times. The J gene is TRBJ2-2, the V gene TRBV7-2; D is possibly TRBD1 (5 bases). Germline CDR1 reads SGHTA; CDR2 reads FQGNSA. The CDR3 spans 15 residues. V lost 0 bases and J 6 bases, leaving 11 bases between the germline ends. The DNA for the CDR3 is TGTGCCAGCAGCTTAGCTGGGGCGGAATCCGGGGAGCTGTTTTTT. Amino acid sequence: CASSLAGAESGELFF.

The chain carries TRBV18 and TRBJ2-5; D is unclear. V lost 3 bases and J 2 bases, leaving 10 bases between the germline ends. CDR1 is KGHSH and CDR2 is LQKENI in the germline V gene. The length of the CDR3 is 14 residues. CDR3 loop: CASSPMAGQETQYF. In DNA, the CDR3 is TGTGCCAGCTCACCGATGGCAGGACAAGAGACCCAGTACTTC. Combining the CDR3 with reference TRBV18 and TRBJ2-5 gives the whole variable domain NAGVMQNPRHLVRRRGQEARLRCSPMKGHSHVYWYRQLPEEGLKFMVYLQKENIIDESGMPKERFSAEFPKEGPSILRIQQVVRGDSAAYFCASSPMAGQETQYFGPGTRLLVL.

V is TRBV2 and J is TRBJ2-6; tentative D call: TRBD2 (6 bases). CDR1 and CDR2 from the germline V gene are SNHLY and FYNNEI. The CDR3 is 16 amino acids. Deletions cut 10 bases from V and 1 base from J, with 17 bases between. The CDR3 here is CAIPWRGSSGANVLTF. The CDR3 coding sequence is TGTGCCATCCCGTGGAGGGGCTCTTCTGGGGCCAACGTCCTGACTTTC.

The chain links TRBV10-2 to TRBJ2-2; 7 nucleotides line up with TRBD1. This CDR3 comprises 13 residues. The ends lost 6 bases at V and 4 bases at J; junction bases unmatched: 2. Per germline, CDR1 WSHSY and CDR2 SAAADI. CDR3 sequence (DNA): TGCGCCAGCAGACAGGGGAGCACCGGGGAGCTGTTTTTT. It encodes CASRQGSTGELFF.